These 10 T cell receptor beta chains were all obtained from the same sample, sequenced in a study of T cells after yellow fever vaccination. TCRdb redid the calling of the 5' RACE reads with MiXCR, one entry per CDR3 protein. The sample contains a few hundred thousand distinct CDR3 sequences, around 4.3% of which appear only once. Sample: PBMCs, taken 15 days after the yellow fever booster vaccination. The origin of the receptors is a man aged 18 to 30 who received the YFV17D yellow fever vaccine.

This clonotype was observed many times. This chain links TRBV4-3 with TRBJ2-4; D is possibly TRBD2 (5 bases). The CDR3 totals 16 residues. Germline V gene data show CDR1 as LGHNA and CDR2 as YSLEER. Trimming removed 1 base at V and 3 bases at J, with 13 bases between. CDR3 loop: CASSQAPGYVKNIQYF. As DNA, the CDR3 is TGCGCCAGCAGCCAAGCCCCGGGGTACGTCAAAAACATTCAGTACTTC.

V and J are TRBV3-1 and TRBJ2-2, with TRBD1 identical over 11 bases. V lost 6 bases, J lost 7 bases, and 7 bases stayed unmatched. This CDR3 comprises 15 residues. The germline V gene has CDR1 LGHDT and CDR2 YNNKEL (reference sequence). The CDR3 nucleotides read TGTGCCAGCAGACAGGACAGGGGGCGTAACGGGGAGCTGTTTTTT. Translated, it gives CASRQDRGRNGELFF.

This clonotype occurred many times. CDR3 sequence reads: CASSYVRGNEQYF. The CDR3 bases are TGTGCCAGCAGTTACGTCAGGGGGAATGAGCAGTACTTC. The V call is TRBV6-5, the J call TRBJ2-7; 7 bases fit TRBD1. Looked up from germline, CDR1 is MNHEY and CDR2 is SVGAGI. The CDR3 sequence is 13 residues long. The junction had 5 bases not matched to a gene; V was cut back by 2 bases and J by 7 bases.

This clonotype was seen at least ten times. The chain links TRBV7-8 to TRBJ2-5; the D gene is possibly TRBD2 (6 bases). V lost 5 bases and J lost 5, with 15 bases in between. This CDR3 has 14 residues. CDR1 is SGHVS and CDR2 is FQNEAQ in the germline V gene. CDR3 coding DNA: TGTGCCAGCAGCCCGCACGGGAGTGAGGAGACCCAGTACTTC. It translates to CASSPHGSEETQYF. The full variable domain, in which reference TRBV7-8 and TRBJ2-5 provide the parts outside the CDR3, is GAGVSQSPRYKVAKRGQDVALRCDPISGHVSLFWYQQALGQGPEFLTYFQNEAQLDKSGLPSDRFFAERPEGSVSTLKIQRTQQEDSAVYLCASSPHGSEETQYFGPGTRLLVL.

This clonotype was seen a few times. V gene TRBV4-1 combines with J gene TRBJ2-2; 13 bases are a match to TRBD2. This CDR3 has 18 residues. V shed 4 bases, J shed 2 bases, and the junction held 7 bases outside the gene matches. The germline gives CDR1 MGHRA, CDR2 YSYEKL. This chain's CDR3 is CASSPLGLAGPNTGELFF. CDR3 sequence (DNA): TGCGCCAGCAGCCCCCTGGGACTAGCGGGACCTAACACCGGGGAGCTGTTTTTT.

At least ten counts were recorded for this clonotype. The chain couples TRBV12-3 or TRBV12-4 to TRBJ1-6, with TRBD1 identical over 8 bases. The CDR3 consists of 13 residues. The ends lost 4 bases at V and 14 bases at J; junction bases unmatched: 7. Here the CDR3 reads CASSWTGWRTLHF. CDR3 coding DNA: TGTGCCAGCAGTTGGACAGGGTGGAGGACCCTCCACTTT.

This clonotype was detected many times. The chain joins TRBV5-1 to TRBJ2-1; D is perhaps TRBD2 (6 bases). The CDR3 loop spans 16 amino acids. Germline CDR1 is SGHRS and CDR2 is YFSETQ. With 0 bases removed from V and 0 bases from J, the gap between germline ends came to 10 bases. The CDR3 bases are TGCGCCAGCAGCTTGGGTCGGGGGAGCTCCTACAATGAGCAGTTCTTC. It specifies CASSLGRGSSYNEQFF.

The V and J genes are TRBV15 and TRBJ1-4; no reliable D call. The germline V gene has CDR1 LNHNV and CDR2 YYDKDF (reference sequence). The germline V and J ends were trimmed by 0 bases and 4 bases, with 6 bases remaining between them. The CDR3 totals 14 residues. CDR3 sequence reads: CATSRDMVNEKLFF. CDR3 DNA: TGTGCCACCAGCAGAGATATGGTTAATGAAAAACTGTTTTTT.

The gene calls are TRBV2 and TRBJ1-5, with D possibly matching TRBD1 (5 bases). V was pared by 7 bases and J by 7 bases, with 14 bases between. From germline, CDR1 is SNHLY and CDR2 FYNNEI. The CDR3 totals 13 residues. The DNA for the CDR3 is TGTGCCAGCAATTCTGGGGGGGACCAGCCCCAGCATTTT. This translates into CASNSGGDQPQHF.

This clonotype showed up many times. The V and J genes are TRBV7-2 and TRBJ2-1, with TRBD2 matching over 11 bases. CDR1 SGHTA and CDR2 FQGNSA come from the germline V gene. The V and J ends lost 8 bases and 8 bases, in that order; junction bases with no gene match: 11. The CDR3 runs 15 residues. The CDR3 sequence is CASCWGGLAEDEQFF. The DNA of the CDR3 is TGTGCCAGCTGCTGGGGGGGACTAGCGGAGGATGAGCAGTTCTTC.